Below are 29 T cell receptor beta chains sequenced from a single sample in a study of response to subunit inactivated influenza vaccine. TCRdb processed the RT-PCR reads anew with MiXCR; each CDR3 protein has one entry. The table records some 800,000 distinct CDR3 sequences, approximately 22% of them present only once. The sample in question was PBMCs from blood, obtained around 5 days after vaccination. These TCRs come from a man between 45 and 60 years old who received an inactivated influenza vaccine.

This clonotype was seen more than once but under ten times. The rearrangement links TRBV7-2 to TRBJ2-7, with D perhaps matching TRBD1 or TRBD2 (5 bases each). This CDR3 is built from 13 residues. Looked up from germline, CDR1 is SGHTA and CDR2 is FQGNSA. Between the trimmed V and J ends, which lost 2 bases and 6 bases, there was a span of 11 bases. The CDR3 DNA reads as TGTGCCAGCAGCTTACAAGGGGACGGCGAGCAGTACTTC. Amino acid sequence: CASSLQGDGEQYF.

This clonotype has only a few counts. The rearrangement uses TRBV5-1 and TRBJ2-7; 7 bases align to TRBD1. Trimming cost V 4 bases and J 7 bases; bases outside gene matches: 14. CDR3 size: 15 residues. The V gene's germline CDR1 is SGHRS and CDR2 YFSETQ. The CDR3 DNA reads TGCGCCAGCAGCCTCGGGACAGAGGTCTTCCGGGAGCAGTACTTC. It encodes CASSLGTEVFREQYF.

The genes are TRBV5-8 and TRBJ2-1; 7 bases map to TRBD2. Germline lookup yields CDR1 SGHTS and CDR2 YDEGEE. The length of the CDR3 is 14 residues. Trimming cost V 1 base and J 7 bases; bases outside gene matches: 5. DNA for the CDR3: TGTGCCAGCAGCTTGCGGGGGGAGGGGAATGAGCAGTTCTTC. Protein: CASSLRGEGNEQFF.

This clonotype has only a few counts. The chain's CDR3 is CASLNWRGTDEQFF. The DNA for the CDR3 is TGTGCCAGCTTGAACTGGCGGGGAACCGATGAGCAGTTCTTC. The rearrangement links TRBV11-2 to TRBJ2-1; tentatively, D is TRBD2 (6 bases). V lost 8 bases to trimming and J lost 8 bases, with 19 bases between them. Germline V gene lookup returns CDR1 SGHAT and CDR2 FQNNGV. The CDR3 is 14 amino acids.

The rearrangement links TRBV5-1 to TRBJ2-2, with 7 bases that match TRBD1. Germline V gene sequence: CDR1 SGHRS, CDR2 YFSETQ. V dropped 0 bases and J dropped 0; count of bases not matched to a gene: 2. This CDR3 is 16 amino acids long. The CDR3 loop is CASSLGDSANTGELFF. The DNA for the CDR3 is TGCGCCAGCAGCTTGGGGGACAGCGCGAACACCGGGGAGCTGTTTTTT.

The chain uses TRBV7-9 and TRBJ1-1; TRBD1 might be the D (5 bases). The CDR3 consists of 12 residues. Trimming shortened V by 7 bases and J by 7 bases, and 13 bases separated the two germline ends. Germline CDR1 reads SEHNR; CDR2 reads FQNEAQ (reference sequence). The DNA of the CDR3 is TGTGCCAGCAATGATAATGACAGTGAAGCTTTCTTT. Residues: CASNDNDSEAFF.

The J gene is TRBJ2-7, the V gene TRBV7-2; possible D gene TRBD2, 7 bases. CDR1 and CDR2 (germline): SGHTA, FQGNSA. The CDR3 length is 17 residues. The ends were cut back, 5 bases at V and 4 bases at J, with 24 bases in the middle. The CDR3 DNA reads TGTGCCAGCAGCAAACAAGGAGGGGGAGGGTCGGTGTACGAGCAGTACTTC. Protein sequence: CASSKQGGGGSVYEQYF.

The chain uses TRBV6-1 and TRBJ1-5; a possible D gene is TRBD1 (6 bases). The V end was cut by 6 bases, the J end by 1 base, with 16 bases between. From germline, CDR1 is MNHNS and CDR2 SASEGT. This CDR3 spans 16 amino acids. The CDR3 bases are TGTGCCAGCAGGGGTCTAGGGGGAGGGAGCAATCAGCCCCAGCATTTT. This encodes CASRGLGGGSNQPQHF.

The sample holds many counts of this clonotype. The V and J genes are TRBV12-3 or TRBV12-4 and TRBJ2-1, with 9 positions matching TRBD1. This CDR3 has 15 amino acids. V lost 5 bases and J lost 10; bases outside the gene matches: 12. The CDR3 DNA reads TGTGCCAGCAGTCGGGACAGGGCACGTACGAACGAGCAGTTCTTC. This codes for CASSRDRARTNEQFF.

The chain recombines TRBV5-1 with TRBJ1-1; 7 positions agree with TRBD1. The CDR3 has 13 residues. CDR1 and CDR2 from the germline V gene are SGHRS and YFSETQ. J lost 7 bases, V lost 5 bases, and 8 bases had no gene match. CDR3 region: CASRTDRAGEAFF. As DNA, the CDR3 is TGCGCCAGCAGAACCGACAGGGCAGGTGAAGCTTTCTTT.

V and J are TRBV12-1 and TRBJ2-3; the DNA was not compared with TRBD2, the D call given in the table. TRBV12-1 is a pseudogene. The CDR3 extends over 16 amino acids. The DNA for the CDR3 is TGTGCCAGCAGCGGGGCGACTAGCGGGTTGGGAGATACGCAGTATTTT. Protein product: CASSGATSGLGDTQYF.

CDR3 region: CASSPNGAGGLGSEQFF. The CDR3 DNA is TGTGCCAGCTCGCCTAACGGAGCGGGGGGGCTGGGAAGTGAGCAGTTCTTC. The chain has TRBV18 and TRBJ2-1, with TRBD2 matching 10 bases. Trimming at V came to 6 bases and at J to 9 bases, leaving 17 bases not matched to a gene. Germline V gene data show CDR1 as KGHSH and CDR2 as LQKENI. The CDR3 has 17 residues.

The chain carries TRBV6-2 or TRBV6-3 and TRBJ1-5, with 8 bases matching TRBD1. The CDR3 spans 16 residues. Trimming removed 2 bases from V and 2 bases from J; junction bases left unmatched: 5. Germline CDR1 reads MNHEY; CDR2 reads SVGEGT. The CDR3: CASSYDRGIGNQPQHF. Here the CDR3 DNA reads TGTGCCAGCAGTTACGACAGGGGAATCGGCAATCAGCCCCAGCATTTT.

The chain recombines TRBV7-2 with TRBJ1-1, with D perhaps TRBD1 (5 bases). The CDR3 contains 15 residues. CDR1 is SGHTA, CDR2 FQGNSA, per germline. The V and J ends lost 5 bases and 1 base respectively, with 14 bases between them. The CDR3, as DNA: TGTGCCAGCAGCACCCACAGGTCGACGAACACTGAAGCTTTCTTT. It codes for CASSTHRSTNTEAFF. Full variable domain (remainder filled in from reference TRBV7-2 and TRBJ1-1): GAGVSQSPSNKVTEKGKDVELRCDPISGHTALYWYRQSLGQGLEFLIYFQGNSAPDKSGLPSDRFSAERTGGSVSTLTIQRTQQEDSAVYLCASSTHRSTNTEAFFGQGTRLTVV.

The chain joins TRBV3-1 to TRBJ2-1, with D perhaps given as TRBD1 or TRBD2 (5 bases each). V lost 1 base to trimming and J lost 7 bases, with 14 bases between them. The V gene's germline CDR1 is LGHDT and CDR2 YNNKEL (reference sequence). The length of the CDR3 is 15 residues. Here the CDR3 reads CASSQVAGWGNEQFF. In nucleotides, the CDR3 is TGTGCCAGCAGCCAAGTTGCAGGTTGGGGGAATGAGCAGTTCTTC.

This clonotype was counted between two and nine times. The chain recombines TRBV29-1 with TRBJ2-1; TRBD2 is a possible D gene (5 bases). The CDR3 has 13 amino acids. V was shortened by 3 bases and J by 7 bases, with 13 bases between the two germline ends. The V gene's germline CDR1 is SQVTM and CDR2 ANQGSEA. In DNA form, the CDR3 reads TGCAGCGTTGACCGAGGAGGAGGAAATGAGCAGTTCTTC. Its translation is CSVDRGGGNEQFF.

The chain has TRBV12-3 or TRBV12-4 and TRBJ2-2; TRBD1 agrees at 8 bases. This CDR3 region has 15 residues. V lost 7 bases, J lost 2 bases, and 6 bases stayed unmatched. The DNA for the CDR3 is TGTGCCAGCAAGGACAGGGTCGTAAACACCGGGGAGCTGTTTTTT. As protein: CASKDRVVNTGELFF.

The rearrangement links TRBV20-1 to TRBJ2-1; 9 bases fit TRBD2. V gave up 2 bases and J gave up 9 bases; unmatched junction bases: 5. Germline CDR1 and CDR2: DFQATT and SNEGSKA (reference sequence). The CDR3 is made up of 13 amino acids. Written as DNA, the CDR3 is TGCAGTGCTAGATCTAGCGGGATGTCTGAGCAGTTCTTC. Protein sequence: CSARSSGMSEQFF.

This clonotype was picked up many times. This chain joins TRBV24-1 and TRBJ2-5, with a possible D match to TRBD2 (5 bases). The CDR3 contains 17 residues. V was shortened by 5 bases and J by 2 bases, with 20 bases between the two germline ends. Per the germline V gene, CDR1 is KGHDR and CDR2 is SFDVKD. CDR3: CATSAPEGYGPQETQYF. In nucleotides, the CDR3 is TGTGCCACCAGTGCCCCTGAGGGATACGGGCCGCAAGAGACCCAGTACTTC.

The V call is TRBV29-1, the J call TRBJ1-2, with D maybe TRBD1 (6 bases). Germline CDR1 SQVTM, CDR2 ANQGSEA. Trimming took 4 bases from V and 2 from J, leaving 11 bases between them. CDR3 length: 13 residues. The CDR3 spells CSVVTGQNYGYTF. Here the CDR3 DNA reads TGCAGCGTTGTGACGGGACAAAACTATGGCTACACCTTC.

The V gene is TRBV5-1, the J gene TRBJ1-1; no clear D gene. The CDR3 extends over 14 amino acids. Per germline, CDR1 SGHRS and CDR2 YFSETQ. Trimming removed 1 base at V and 0 bases at J, with 7 bases between. The CDR3 DNA is TGCGCCAGCAGCTTGCGGGCTGTGAACACTGAAGCTTTCTTT. It specifies CASSLRAVNTEAFF.

The chain joins TRBV28 to TRBJ2-1; TRBD1 matches at 8 bases. CDR1 is MDHEN, CDR2 SYDVKM, per germline. J gave up 0 bases and V 5 bases, and 18 bases lay outside the gene matches. CDR3 length equals 20 residues. CDR3 amino acids: CASSNDKDRARLSSYNEQFF. CDR3 DNA: TGTGCCAGCAGTAATGATAAGGACAGGGCTCGCTTGAGCTCCTACAATGAGCAGTTCTTC. Full variable domain (remainder filled in from reference TRBV28 and TRBJ2-1): DVKVTQSSRYLVKRTGEKVFLECVQDMDHENMFWYRQDPGLGLRLIYFSYDVKMKEKGDIPEGYSVSREKKERFSLILESASTNQTSMYLCASSNDKDRARLSSYNEQFFGPGTRLTVL.

The chain links TRBV10-3 to TRBJ2-3, with D possibly matching TRBD1 (5 bases). Germline lookup yields CDR1 ENHRY and CDR2 SYGVKD. The CDR3 is 14 amino acids. V gave up 2 bases and J gave up 6 bases, with 12 bases separating them. The CDR3 bases are TGTGCCATCAGTGAGCCAGTTAAGGGGGATACGCAGTATTTT. Translation gives CAISEPVKGDTQYF.

The J gene is TRBJ1-4, the V gene TRBV6-1; D uncertain. From germline, CDR1 is MNHNS and CDR2 SASEGT. The length of the CDR3 is 16 residues. Trimming pared 6 bases from V and 8 bases from J, leaving 22 bases between. The CDR3 protein is CASSTLVRAGEEKLFF. CDR3 nucleotide sequence: TGTGCCAGCAGCACCCTCGTCCGGGCCGGTGAGGAAAAACTGTTTTTT.

There are many counts of this clonotype. The chain recombines TRBV7-9 with TRBJ1-2; 8 bases agree with TRBD1. J gave up 2 bases and V 5 bases, and 7 bases lay outside the gene matches. This CDR3 contains 15 residues. The germline gives CDR1 SEHNR, CDR2 FQNEAQ (reference sequence). This CDR3 is CASSPGGALNYGYTF. The DNA for the CDR3 is TGTGCCAGCAGCCCAGGGGGCGCATTAAACTATGGCTACACCTTC.

This chain links TRBV5-5 with TRBJ2-7; perhaps D is TRBD1 or TRBD2 (6 bases each). With 0 bases removed from V and 7 bases from J, the gap between germline ends came to 14 bases. Looked up from germline, CDR1 is SGHKS and CDR2 is YYEKEE (reference sequence). CDR3 size: 14 residues. The CDR3 is CASSLDVGAGEQYF. The CDR3 DNA follows: TGTGCCAGCAGCTTGGACGTGGGGGCGGGGGAGCAGTACTTC.

The table lists this clonotype with a few counts. The chain links TRBV11-2 to TRBJ1-1, with 9 bases that match TRBD1. The CDR3 loop spans 16 amino acids. With 4 bases clipped from V and 0 bases from J, the junction kept 6 bases outside the gene matches. CDR1 and CDR2 (germline): SGHAT, FQNNGV. The CDR3 spells CASSYGTGTVNTEAFF. Here the CDR3 DNA reads TGTGCCAGCAGCTACGGGACAGGGACGGTGAACACTGAAGCTTTCTTT.

This clonotype was recorded a few times. As DNA, the CDR3 is TGCAGTGCTAGTCAAGGTCACAGGGAAGGGCAGTACTTC. Its translation: CSASQGHREGQYF. The chain employs TRBV20-1 and TRBJ2-7; TRBD1 might be the D (6 bases). The CDR3 extends over 13 amino acids. The V and J ends lost 3 bases and 9 bases respectively, with 18 bases between them. Germline CDR1 is DFQATT and CDR2 is SNEGSKA (reference sequence).

This clonotype turned up a few times. J is TRBJ2-7 and V is TRBV20-1; maybe TRBD1 (6 bases). Trimming shortened V by 4 bases and J by 3 bases, and 16 bases separated the two germline ends. This CDR3 has 14 residues. Per the germline V gene, CDR1 is DFQATT and CDR2 is SNEGSKA (reference sequence). CDR3 nucleotides: TGCAGTGCTATGATCTCCGGCAGGGGCTACGAGCAGTACTTC. Protein sequence: CSAMISGRGYEQYF.